This TCR beta chain was sequenced in a study of cytomegalovirus exposure and HLA in healthy donors. With regard to this clone: The antigen remains unidentified.

Per the germline V gene, CDR1 is SGHTA and CDR2 is FQGTGA. The CDR3 loop spans 13 amino acids. Trimming took 5 bases from V and 6 from J, leaving 10 bases between them. Study-wide points: In a later analysis, at a false discovery rate of 0.05, about 17,000 TCR beta sequences matched HLA alleles. Upon later analysis, TCR association rates were observed to vary by HLA locus, being highest for DRB1 and lowest for HLA-C.

This PCR relied on a set of 60 Vbeta primers and 13 Jbeta primers. Assay: immunoSEQ multiplex PCR; the TCRdb copy retains only in-frame clones and omits some. This sample's table reports 140,000 or so clones. This sequence was found in a male donor in good health and CMV-seronegative. Sequencing used PBMCs. V is TRBV7-3 and J is TRBJ2-2; maybe TRBD1 (5 bases). The CDR3 sequence: CASSRPGSGELFF. CDR3 sequence (DNA): TGTGCCAGCAGCCGGCCAGGGTCCGGGGAGCTGTTTTTT.